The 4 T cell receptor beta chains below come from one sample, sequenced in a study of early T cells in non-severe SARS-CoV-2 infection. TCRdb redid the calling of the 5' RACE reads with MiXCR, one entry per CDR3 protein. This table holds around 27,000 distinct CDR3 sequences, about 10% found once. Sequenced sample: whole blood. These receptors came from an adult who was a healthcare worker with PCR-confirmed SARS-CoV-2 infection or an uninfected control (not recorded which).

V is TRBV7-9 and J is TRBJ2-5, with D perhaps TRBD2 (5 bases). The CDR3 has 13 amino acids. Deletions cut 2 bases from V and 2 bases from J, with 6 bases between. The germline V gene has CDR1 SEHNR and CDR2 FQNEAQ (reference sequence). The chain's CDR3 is CASSLSGQETQYF. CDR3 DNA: TGTGCCAGCAGCTTATCGGGGCAAGAGACCCAGTACTTC. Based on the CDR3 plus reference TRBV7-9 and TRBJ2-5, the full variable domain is DTGVSQNPRHKITKRGQNVTFRCDPISEHNRLYWYRQTLGQGPEFLTYFQNEAQLEKSRLLSDRFSAERPKGSFSTLEIQRTEQGDSAMYLCASSLSGQETQYFGPGTRLLVL.

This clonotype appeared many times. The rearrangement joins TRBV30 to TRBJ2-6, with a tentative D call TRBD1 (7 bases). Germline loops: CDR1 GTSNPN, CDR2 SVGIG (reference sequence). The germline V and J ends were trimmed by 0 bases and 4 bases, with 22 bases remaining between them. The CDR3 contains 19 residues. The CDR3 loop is CAWSVRRGPGATGANVLTF. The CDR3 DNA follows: TGTGCCTGGAGTGTCAGGAGGGGGCCAGGGGCGACCGGGGCCAACGTCCTGACTTTC.

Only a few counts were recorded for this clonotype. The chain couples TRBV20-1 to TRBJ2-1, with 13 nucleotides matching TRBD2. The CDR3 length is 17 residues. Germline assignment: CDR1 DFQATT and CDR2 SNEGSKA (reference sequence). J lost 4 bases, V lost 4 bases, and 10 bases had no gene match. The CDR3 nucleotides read TGCAGTGCTACGACTAGCGGGGGGTCCGTGCCGTACAATGAGCAGTTCTTC. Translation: CSATTSGGSVPYNEQFF.

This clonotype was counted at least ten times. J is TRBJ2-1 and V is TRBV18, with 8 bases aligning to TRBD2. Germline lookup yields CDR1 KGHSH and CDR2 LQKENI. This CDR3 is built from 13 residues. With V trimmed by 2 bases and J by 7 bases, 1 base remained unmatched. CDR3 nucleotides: TGTGCCAGCTCACCAACGGGGGGGAATGAGCAGTTCTTC. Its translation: CASSPTGGNEQFF.